This T cell receptor beta chain comes out of a study of T cells after yellow fever vaccination. General study points: The booster response re-showed most primary clones: around 97% CD4, approximately 90% CD8. Weaker in magnitude, the secondary response showed a faster peak on day 5 versus 15. From the bulk population, abundant clonotypes could contaminate and appear within FACS-sorted repertoires.

TCRdb analysed the 5' RACE reads with MiXCR anew, one entry per CDR3 protein. The sample lists 150,000 to 200,000 distinct CDR3 sequences, approximately 11% seen once, with approximately 34% in the top ten. The CDR3 runs 13 residues. Germline CDR1 reads SGDLS; CDR2 reads YYNGEE. The V end was cut by 3 bases, the J end by 3 bases, with 7 bases between. This clonotype was detected a few times. Its specificity is not known. The rearrangement uses TRBV9 and TRBJ1-5; unclear D gene. The TCR originated in a man aged 18-30 years who received the YFV17D yellow fever vaccine. Material: CD8+ T cells sorted from PBMCs, obtained 15 days after the yellow fever booster vaccination. This chain's CDR3 is CASSGGTNQPQHF. The CDR3 coding sequence is TGTGCCAGCAGCGGAGGAACCAATCAGCCCCAGCATTTT.